This entry concerns a single T cell receptor (beta chain). No antigen is known for it. One base away there is no much larger clone; base qualities are not given. The sample is drawn from a study of cytomegalovirus exposure and HLA in healthy donors (dated by TCRdb to between 2016 and 2019). With regard to the full study: An earlier analysis of roughly 500 of the donors reported roughly 270 Gb of sequence data and roughly 100 million unique TCR beta sequences from 190 million or so T cells. An early release that covered approximately 600 HLA-typed donors contained around 300 gigabases of sequencing data and tens of millions of unique TCR sequences. Of the 398 genotyped donors, approximately 80% were placed in the genetic ancestry cluster associated with self-reported Caucasian donors. The study aimed to test whether signatures of past pathogen exposure could be identified by cataloging public T cell receptors. The study used immunosequencing to profile the T cell repertoires of about 670 subjects and linked those repertoires to cytomegalovirus serostatus. A separate validation cohort of approximately 130 different subjects was used in addition to the roughly 700-subject first cohort. High-throughput TCR immunosequencing, statistical association of individual TCRs with disease status, and machine learning were combined to predict cytomegalovirus infection status. To study patterns of TCR occurrence, a later analysis re-analyzed previously published TCR beta repertoires from around 660 donors and added high-resolution HLA genotyping. Rather than drawing on any new phenotypic data, the later analysis identified candidate immune exposures from TCR beta sequences and the way those sequences occurred across donors. An earlier analysis of more than 450 of the donors used high-throughput TCR beta sequencing to judge whether each TCR beta V gene segment behaved as functional or pseudogenic. Donor age, sex, ethnicity and CMV serostatus were collected together with the repertoire data. A later genetic analysis used genome-wide SNP genotypes for about 55% of the 666 donors, treating that subset as a discovery cohort. All discovery cohort repertoires had been generated using a single sequencing platform. HLA typing covered class I and class II loci at four-digit resolution. The number of typed donors differed by locus: about 620-640 for A, B, C, DRB1 and DQB1; 522 for DQA1; about 600 for DPA1; and 400 to 480 for DPB1. About five DR-DQ haplotypes were treated as single units for association and clustering because of strong linkage in the cohort. Among about 370 genotyped donors of the cohort, an average of around 250,000 unique TCR beta nucleotide sequences was sequenced per donor, of which about 18% were non-productive.

Findings and caveats that apply to the study as a whole: In a later analysis, several top co-occurrence clusters were reported to appear linked to parvovirus B19, influenza, CMV and Epstein-Barr virus. A further reported finding was that TCR beta sequences accurately predicted the HLA-A and HLA-B alleles for most subjects in the first cohort. In the study, some 180 TCR beta chains were listed as associated with cytomegalovirus. In both the original and validation cohorts, the classifier was reported to diagnose cytomegalovirus status with high specificity and sensitivity. According to the authors, the approach could potentially be generalized to other disease states and immunological phenotypes. Across donors, most TCR sequences were observed very rarely, whereas some public TCRs were present in many individuals. The earlier analysis of almost 600 of the donors excluded 15 to 20 rarely observed V segments, including chromosome 9 orphons, because counts were too low. When HLA alleles, especially DR and DQ, strongly co-occurred, attributing TCR associations to individual alleles was difficult. An earlier analysis of some 560 of the donors showed that most TCR beta V segments appeared in productive rearrangements either about 87% or about 30% of the time, which broadly matched IMGT annotations. According to a later analysis, TCR association rates differed among HLA loci, with DRB1 alleles showing the most associated TCRs and HLA-C alleles showing the fewest. V-gene and J-gene trimming of TCR beta chains was associated with a missense DCLRE1C variant in a later genetic analysis, and the association was replicated in an independent cohort. In vitro tests confirmed that three of the cytomegalovirus-associated TCR beta chains recognize cytomegalovirus antigens. In a later analysis, 16,951 TCR beta sequences were associated with specific HLA alleles at a false discovery rate of 0.05. Linkage disequilibrium might explain the correlated functional status among segregating V segments, but an unknown experimental factor could not be excluded. This cohort had only TCR beta chains sequenced, and the lack of alpha or paired-chain data limited which features could be detected. The presence/absence analyses assumed that sequencing depth was roughly uniform across donors, and that assumption may not be true. CMV serostatus was the only immune exposure information available for the cohort. Because HLA typing was missing for some donors at each locus, association tests included only the typed subset. A later analysis found that most CMV-associated TCR beta chains appeared HLA-restricted, with HLA associations seemingly driven largely by CMV exposure. In a later analysis, HLA-associated TCR beta chains showed more clonal expansion and lower generation probabilities than non-associated chains that were equally common. The sequencing pipeline was judged likely to have produced a cluster of highly shared sequence variants as a technical artifact. A later genetic analysis reported fewer N-insertions in productive TCRs among donors in an Asian-associated ancestry cluster than the roughly 620-donor mean.

In total, roughly 710 healthy bone marrow donors made up the cohort. Cohort members were all nominally healthy when sampled, although unrecorded immune exposures were likely present. The donor tested CMV seronegative, placing the donor among the 352 seronegative members of the cohort. A peripheral blood sample was collected from each donor, and TCR beta sequencing was performed on peripheral blood mononuclear cells. The Qiagen DNeasy Blood Extraction Kit was used to extract genomic DNA from the blood cell samples. The library was prepared using the immunoSEQ multiplex PCR assay. A mixture of 60 forward primers for TCR Vbeta segments and 13 reverse primers for TCR Jbeta segments was used in the multiplex PCR. Amplification of the CDR3 region of rearranged TCR beta genes was performed with a multiplex PCR assay on genomic DNA. The amplified TCR beta libraries were sequenced on the Illumina HiSeq System as 87-base-pair reads. The authors processed their data as follows. In a later analysis, some 80 million unique TCR beta chains were counted across the approximately 670 repertoires, and approximately 11 million of these chains were shared by at least two donors. To remove PCR and sequencing errors, raw reads were error-corrected and collapsed into unique sequences using a nearest-neighbor algorithm that merged closely related sequences. To assign V, D and J gene segments, CDR3 sequences were aligned to IMGT reference sequences. For a sequence to be retained, a match of at least six nucleotides was required to both a V gene segment and a J gene segment. A rearrangement was called productive if the CDR3 had no stop codons and remained in frame with V and J, and every other rearrangement was called non-productive. CDR3 was defined according to IMGT convention as the region running from the second conserved V-encoded cysteine to the conserved J-encoded phenylalanine. The earlier analysis of a few hundred of the donors excluded sequences that lacked an unambiguous match to a single V gene segment. An earlier analysis of some 500 of the donors classified V segments as functional when productive rearrangements were above 56.7% and as segregating when the standard deviation between donors was above 5%. A statistical classification framework was built to diagnose cytomegalovirus status from the catalog of TCR beta chain sequences. In a later analysis, V and J genes were assigned by comparing TCR nucleotide sequences against IMGT/GENE-DB human TR gene sequences. In a later analysis, CDR3 sequences and most-parsimonious VDJ recombination scenarios were assigned using the TCRdist pipeline. In a later analysis, each TCR beta chain was defined by its CDR3 amino acid sequence together with its V-gene family, and reads without a unique V-gene family were excluded. To address suspected cross-contamination and a sequencing artifact, a later analysis removed around 600 highly shared, low-generation-probability nucleotide sequences. In a later analysis, a clonal expansion index for each public chain was calculated from normalized within-repertoire ranks of inferred template counts. In a later analysis, generation probabilities were computed with a VDJ recombination model fitted to out-of-frame rearrangements, and the resulting probabilities were checked against IGoR. Hypergeometric tests were used in a later analysis to score TCR-TCR, TCR-HLA and TCR-CMV co-occurrence, with a repertoire-size bias correction applied to the TCR pairs. A later analysis estimated false discovery rates by permuting HLA or CMV assignments 20 times. In a later analysis, co-occurring TCRs were grouped using DBSCAN, and TCRdist sequence similarity was added for clustering within HLA-allele-positive subsets. Repertoires with fewer than 30,000 or more than 120,000 public chains were left out of co-occurrence clustering, as were four to six repertoires with anomalous nucleotide sharing. This immuneACCESS table, as held by TCRdb, lists in-frame sequences with V and J called but not all clones. Of the missing ones, under half trace to an unresolved V gene in checked studies; the others have no known cause. That table supplies the V and J calls and clone size; D and trimming were determined from the DNA. Counted in this sample were roughly 150,000 clones; 60% to 80% of them appeared once. The leading ten clones occupy roughly 0.68% of the sample.

The sequence came from a male donor in good health and CMV-seronegative. Sequenced input: PBMCs.

The CDR3 reads as follows: CAWIKGGRMNTEAFF. The sequenced DNA: TGTGCCTGGATAAAGGGGGGGCGGATGAACACTGAAGCTTTCTTT. The V and J genes are TRBV30 and TRBJ1-1; TRBD1 is a weak D gene call, 6 bases matching. The CDR3 has 15 amino acids, counting the end cysteine and phenylalanine. Of the read, only the CDR3 DNA is kept; its 45 bases are in frame from base 1. CDR1 and CDR2 are drawn from the germline V gene (reference sequence): GTSNPN, SVGIG. V and J are truncated by 4 bases and 0 bases respectively, leaving an intervening sequence of 15 bases.